These T cell receptor beta chains were read from a single sample in a study of blood T cell repertoires in COVID-19. Profiled with immunoSEQ multiplex PCR; TCRdb holds only in-frame clones, not every one. This table holds approximately 70,000 clones, 79% found once. The sequenced sample was peripheral blood. These receptors all come from an older woman with acute or convalescent COVID-19. Each CDR3 is given with its conserved first and last residue. A D gene is named only where the DNA matches it firmly. Not all rows give a size; the values are once, few, many and, for expanded clones, a class.

d_gene | abundance | j_gene | v_gene | CDR3aa | CDR3nt
TRBD1 | once | TRBJ2-7 | TRBV28 | CASSTGQEHYEQYF | TGTGCCAGCAGTACAGGACAGGAGCACTACGAGCAGTACTTC
- | - | TRBJ1-2 | TRBV12-1 | CASSWAGATGYTF | TGTGCCAGCAGCTGGGCAGGGGCTACTGGCTACACCTTC
TRBD2 | - | TRBJ2-5 | TRBV7-3 | CASSLIGGTGETQYF | TGTGCCAGCAGCTTAATCGGGGGGACGGGAGAGACCCAGTACTTC
- | - | TRBJ2-1 | TRBV3-1/TRBV3-2 | CASSPQVNNEQFF | TGTGCCAGCAGCCCCCAGGTTAACAATGAGCAGTTCTTC
TRBD1 | - | TRBJ1-2 | TRBV7-2 | CASSPEGTGLEANYGYTF | TGTGCCAGCAGCCCCGAGGGGACAGGGCTAGAGGCTAACTATGGCTACACCTTC
- | - | TRBJ1-1 | TRBV3-1/TRBV3-2 | CASSQTSGIRNTEAFF | TGTGCCAGCAGCCAGACCTCCGGGATTAGGAACACTGAAGCTTTCTTT
- | - | TRBJ1-3 | TRBV28 | CASSSGTHSGNTIYF | TGTGCCAGCAGTTCGGGGACTCACTCTGGAAACACCATATATTTT
TRBD2 | - | TRBJ2-7 | TRBV4-2 | CASSPLAGGGGTYEQYF | TGTGCCAGCAGCCCCTTAGCCGGCGGGGGGGGGACCTACGAGCAGTACTTC
TRBD1 | - | TRBJ2-7 | TRBV5-5 | CASSFPGTGVVEQYF | TGTGCCAGCAGCTTTCCCGGGACAGGGGTAGTTGAGCAGTACTTC
- | once | TRBJ2-7 | TRBV5-6 | CASSFSGRSGIEQYF | TGTGCCAGCAGCTTCAGTGGCAGGTCGGGGATCGAGCAGTACTTC
- | - | TRBJ2-1 | TRBV2 | CASSVRAEQFF | TGTGCCAGCAGTGTAAGAGCTGAGCAGTTCTTC
TRBD1 | - | TRBJ1-1 | TRBV5-1 | CASRDRENTEAFF | TGCGCCAGTAGGGACAGGGAGAACACTGAAGCTTTCTTT
- | - | TRBJ1-6 | TRBV18 | CASSPIRTDNSPLHF | TGTGCCAGCTCACCAATCAGGACTGATAATTCACCCCTCCACTTT
TRBD1 | - | TRBJ1-2 | TRBV18 | CASSGQANYGYTF | TGTGCCAGCTCGGGACAGGCCAACTATGGCTACACCTTC